The 32 T cell receptor beta chains reported below all come from one sample, sequenced in a study of blood T cell repertoires in COVID-19. The repertoire was sequenced with immunoSEQ multiplex PCR; TCRdb's copy has only in-frame clones and lacks some. The table has over 200,000 clones, around nine tenths seen once. Material: peripheral blood. The receptors shown here come from a woman aged 40-49 years who had recovered from COVID-19.

This rearrangement joins TRBV5-5 to TRBJ2-7; 9 bases fit TRBD2. The CDR3 extends over 16 amino acids. Germline assignment: CDR1 SGHKS and CDR2 YYEKEE (reference sequence). With V trimmed by 4 bases and J by 0 bases, 8 bases remained unmatched. This CDR3 reads CASSPRGGLASYEQYV. The CDR3 coding sequence is TGTGCCAGCAGCCCCAGGGGGGGACTAGCCTCCTACGAGCAGTACGTC.

As to this clone: The identical CDR3 is also encoded by other nucleotide sequences in the sample. The chain recombines TRBV6-2 or TRBV6-3 with TRBJ2-7, with 12 bases matching TRBD2. The V gene end was trimmed by 0 bases and the J gene end by 7 bases; junction bases not matched to a gene: 1. Germline V gene data show CDR1 as MNHEY and CDR2 as SVGEGT. The CDR3 has 14 amino acids. CDR3 in amino acids: CASSYSGLAGEQYF. The CDR3 nucleotides are TGTGCCAGCAGTTACTCGGGACTAGCGGGTGAGCAGTACTTC.

The CDR3 DNA sequence: TGTGCCACGACACTGAGGCGGGACCCAAACTATGGCTACACCTTC. This codes for CATTLRRDPNYGYTF. V usage is TRBV19 and J usage is TRBJ1-2, with TRBD1 as a possible D gene (5 bases). V gave up 10 bases and J gave up 2 bases, with 20 bases separating them. The CDR3 spans 15 residues. The germline V gene encodes CDR1 LNHDA and CDR2 SQIVND (reference sequence). Full variable domain (remainder filled in from reference TRBV19 and TRBJ1-2): DGGITQSPKYLFRKEGQNVTLSCEQNLNHDAMYWYRQDPGQGLRLIYYSQIVNDFQKGDIAEGYSVSREKKESFPLTVTSAQKNPTAFYLCATTLRRDPNYGYTFGSGTRLTVV.

The V gene is TRBV27, the J gene TRBJ2-5, with D maybe TRBD2 (5 bases). The CDR3 has 13 residues. Germline loops: CDR1 MNHEY, CDR2 SMNVEV (reference sequence). V lost 3 bases, J lost 3 bases, and 8 bases lay in between. For the CDR3, the DNA is TGTGCCAGCAGTTTCCTCGGGGAAGAGACCCAGTACTTC. Amino acid sequence: CASSFLGEETQYF.

This rearrangement joins TRBV7-9 to TRBJ1-2, with D hard to call. This CDR3 contains 13 residues. Trimming cost V 1 base and J 0 bases, with 3 bases left between them. CDR1 is SEHNR and CDR2 is FQNEAQ in the germline V gene (reference sequence). For the CDR3, the DNA is TGTGCCAGCAGCTTAGACACTAACTATGGCTACACCTTC. Its translation is CASSLDTNYGYTF.

The genes are TRBV9 and TRBJ1-2; D is unresolved. V was trimmed by 0 bases and J by 4 bases, leaving 13 bases between them. The CDR3 has 15 amino acids. The V gene's germline CDR1 is SGDLS and CDR2 YYNGEE. CDR3 sequence (DNA): TGTGCCAGCAGCGTAGGCCCGGGAGAGGGCTATGGCTACACCTTC. Translated, it gives CASSVGPGEGYGYTF.

This chain links TRBV7-3 with TRBJ2-7, with a possible D match to TRBD2 (6 bases). Germline assignment: CDR1 SGHTA and CDR2 FQGTGA. Trimming removed 5 bases from V and 0 bases from J, with 11 bases in between. CDR3 length: 14 amino acids. The CDR3 bases are TGTGCCAGCAGCGCCCGGGACTCCTCCTACGAGCAGTACTTC. Its translation: CASSARDSSYEQYF. The full variable domain, with the rest looked up from reference TRBV7-3 and TRBJ2-7, is GAGVSQTPSNKVTEKGKYVELRCDPISGHTALYWYRQSLGQGPEFLIYFQGTGAADDSGLPNDRFFAVRPEGSVSTLKIQRTERGDSAVYLCASSARDSSYEQYFGPGTRLTVT.

The CDR3 is CASSPRTGGPYGYTF. Written as DNA, the CDR3 is TGTGCCAGCAGCCCCAGGACAGGGGGCCCCTATGGCTACACCTTC. The chain recombines TRBV7-9 with TRBJ1-2; 11 bases agree with TRBD1. V dropped 5 bases and J dropped 4; count of bases not matched to a gene: 6. This CDR3 has 15 residues. Germline loops: CDR1 SEHNR, CDR2 FQNEAQ (reference sequence).

The gene calls are TRBV27 and TRBJ2-1; 12 bases are a match to TRBD2. This CDR3 is 18 amino acids long. Germline-derived CDR1 and CDR2 are MNHEY and SMNVEV (reference sequence). V dropped 1 base and J dropped 7; count of bases not matched to a gene: 11. As DNA, the CDR3 is TGTGCCAGCAGTTTATACGACCCTAGCGGGAGGGCGCGGAATGAGCAGTTCTTC. Residues: CASSLYDPSGRARNEQFF.

The CDR3 sequence is CASKLGQGGTQYF. The CDR3 DNA sequence: TGTGCCAGCAAGCTGGGACAGGGAGGGACCCAGTACTTC. The chain carries TRBV6-6 and TRBJ2-5; TRBD1 matches at 9 bases. With V trimmed by 7 bases and J by 7 bases, 7 bases remained unmatched. The length of the CDR3 is 13 residues. Germline V CDR1 and CDR2: MNHNY, SVGAGI (reference sequence).

The V gene is TRBV6-2 or TRBV6-3, the J gene TRBJ1-2, with no clear D. V lost 5 bases, J lost 4 bases, and 5 bases lay in between. The germline V gene has CDR1 MNHEY and CDR2 SVGEGT. The CDR3 is made up of 11 amino acids. CDR3 nucleotide sequence: TGTGCCAGCAGTGGGAGCTATGGCTACACCTTC. Protein product: CASSGSYGYTF.

This chain links TRBV6-1 with TRBJ2-4, with D possibly TRBD2 on 7 matching bases. This CDR3 is built from 15 residues. Germline lookup yields CDR1 MNHNS and CDR2 SASEGT. The germline V and J ends were trimmed by 3 bases and 1 base, with 10 bases remaining between them. CDR3 DNA: TGTGCCAGCAGTGACCGGGGGGCGGCCAAAAACATTCAGTACTTC. Amino acid sequence: CASSDRGAAKNIQYF.

The chain is built from TRBV30 and TRBJ2-6, with D tentatively TRBD2 (5 bases). The CDR3 spans 14 residues. Germline CDR1 GTSNPN, CDR2 SVGIG (reference sequence). The V end was cut by 1 base, the J end by 4 bases, with 8 bases between. The CDR3 bases are TGTGCCTGGAGTGCCCCGGGGGGGGCCAACGTCCTGACTTTC. Amino acids: CAWSAPGGANVLTF.

The chain is built from TRBV10-2 and TRBJ2-1; 11 bases are shared with TRBD2. Germline V gene sequence: CDR1 WSHSY, CDR2 SAAADI. With V trimmed by 2 bases and J by 4 bases, 7 bases remained unmatched. CDR3 length equals 17 residues. The CDR3 DNA reads as TGCGCCAGCAGTGAGATTTTGGGACTAGCGGAATACAATGAGCAGTTCTTC. Translated: CASSEILGLAEYNEQFF.

The chain combines TRBV11-2 with TRBJ2-1; D gene unclear. V gave up 5 bases and J gave up 1 base, with 15 bases separating them. The CDR3 covers 16 residues. Germline V gene data show CDR1 as SGHAT and CDR2 as FQNNGV. The DNA of the CDR3 is TGTGCCAGCAGCCCAACCCGCGGTCGTTCCTACAATGAGCAGTTCTTC. It codes for CASSPTRGRSYNEQFF.

The J gene is TRBJ2-1, the V gene TRBV6-4; 8 positions agree with TRBD2. The J segment lost 12 bases and the V segment lost 4 bases, leaving 29 bases of the junction unmatched. The CDR3 contains 20 residues. The germline CDR1 and CDR2 sequences are MRHNA and SNTAGT. This chain's CDR3 is CASSVGGVPSGSAGWRRQFF. The CDR3 nucleotides read TGTGCCAGCAGTGTGGGGGGCGTGCCTAGCGGGTCGGCCGGGTGGCGTAGGCAGTTCTTC.

V and J are TRBV2 and TRBJ2-1; maybe TRBD2 (7 bases). Germline loops: CDR1 SNHLY, CDR2 FYNNEI. CDR3 length equals 16 residues. Trimming removed 6 bases from V and 8 bases from J, with 23 bases in between. The CDR3 region is CASRGGLAALGDEQFF. CDR3 bases: TGTGCCAGCAGGGGGGGGCTAGCGGCCCTAGGGGATGAGCAGTTCTTC.

The V gene is TRBV19, the J gene TRBJ2-2; possibly TRBD1 for D (5 bases). Between the trimmed V and J ends, which lost 3 bases and 7 bases, there was a span of 12 bases. There are 14 residues in the CDR3. Germline V gene lookup returns CDR1 LNHDA and CDR2 SQIVND (reference sequence). The CDR3 loop is CASSMARVSGELFF. DNA of the CDR3: TGTGCCAGTAGTATGGCCAGGGTGAGCGGGGAGCTGTTTTTT.

The chain recombines TRBV18 with TRBJ2-3; 9 positions agree with TRBD2. Per germline, CDR1 KGHSH and CDR2 LQKENI. The V and J ends lost 2 bases and 1 base, in that order; junction bases with no gene match: 4. The CDR3 spans 16 residues. The CDR3 loop is CASSPKREVGTDTQYF. The CDR3 region has the DNA TGTGCCAGCTCACCAAAGCGGGAGGTAGGCACAGATACGCAGTATTTT.

CDR3 in amino acids: CASSPTGAGGYTF. CDR3 DNA: TGTGCCAGCAGCCCCACAGGGGCTGGTGGCTACACCTTC. This chain links TRBV7-9 with TRBJ1-2, with 7 nucleotides matching TRBD1. Trimming removed 5 bases from V and 7 bases from J; junction bases left unmatched: 7. There are 13 residues in the CDR3. Germline V CDR1 and CDR2: SEHNR, FQNEAQ (reference sequence).

The V and J genes are TRBV18 and TRBJ2-1; TRBD2 matches at 9 bases. CDR3 length: 17 residues. In germline, CDR1 is KGHSH, CDR2 LQKENI. V gave up 4 bases and J gave up 0 bases; unmatched junction bases: 7. This CDR3 is CASSLLGSGSSYNEQFF. In nucleotides, the CDR3 is TGTGCCAGCTCACTTTTGGGTAGCGGGAGCTCCTACAATGAGCAGTTCTTC.

This chain uses TRBV20-1 with TRBJ1-1; 8 bases are a match to TRBD1. V lost 3 bases to trimming and J lost 1 base; unmatched junction nucleotides: 1. The CDR3 runs 13 residues. Germline assignment: CDR1 DFQATT and CDR2 SNEGSKA (reference sequence). The CDR3 sequence is CSASTGGNTEAFF. The CDR3 DNA sequence: TGCAGTGCTAGTACAGGGGGGAACACTGAAGCTTTCTTT.

This CDR3 reads CASSLWGGSDEQFF. For the CDR3, the DNA is TGTGCCAGCAGTTTATGGGGCGGGAGCGATGAGCAGTTCTTC. V usage is TRBV27 and J usage is TRBJ2-1; 7 bases are shared with TRBD2. The CDR3 covers 14 residues. Looked up from germline, CDR1 is MNHEY and CDR2 is SMNVEV (reference sequence). The V segment lost 1 base and the J segment 8 bases; nucleotides outside the gene matches: 5.

This chain's CDR3 is CASSVDPKEGYTF. In DNA, the CDR3 is TGTGCCAGCAGCGTAGACCCAAAAGAGGGCTACACCTTC. V and J are TRBV9 and TRBJ1-2, with D unclear. This CDR3 contains 13 residues. V gave up 0 bases and J gave up 8 bases, with 11 bases separating them. Germline CDR1 and CDR2: SGDLS and YYNGEE.

The chain employs TRBV30 and TRBJ2-1; possibly TRBD1 for D (6 bases). The CDR3 extends over 16 amino acids. Germline CDR1 GTSNPN, CDR2 SVGIG (reference sequence). V lost 4 bases to trimming and J lost 8 bases, with 24 bases between them. Here the CDR3 reads CAWMKPGPGAPYEQFF. CDR3 nucleotide sequence: TGTGCCTGGATGAAACCGGGCCCAGGGGCCCCCTATGAGCAGTTCTTC.

The J gene is TRBJ2-1, the V gene TRBV5-1, with D perhaps TRBD2 (6 bases). Germline V lookup: CDR1 SGHRS, CDR2 YFSETQ. The CDR3 spans 12 residues. Trimming cost V 3 bases and J 9 bases, with 10 bases left between them. In nucleotides, the CDR3 is TGCGCCAGCAGCTGGGTCGGGGGTGAGCAGTTCTTC. Its translation: CASSWVGGEQFF.

The V call is TRBV7-6, the J call TRBJ2-1, with TRBD2 matching over 9 bases. Trimming at V came to 1 base and at J to 14 bases, leaving 6 bases not matched to a gene. Germline V gives CDR1 SGHVS, CDR2 FNYEAQ. The CDR3 is made up of 13 amino acids. The CDR3: CASSLGGGGREFF. CDR3 in DNA: TGTGCCAGCAGCTTAGGCGGGGGGGGACGGGAGTTCTTC.

Here the CDR3 reads CASSQTGGQETQYF. CDR3 DNA: TGTGCCAGCAGCCAAACGGGAGGGCAAGAGACCCAGTACTTC. V is TRBV3-1 (or the pseudogene TRBV3-2) and J is TRBJ2-5; 8 nucleotides match TRBD2. Trimming cost V 2 bases and J 2 bases; bases outside gene matches: 1. Germline V gives CDR1 LGHDT, CDR2 YNNKEL (reference sequence). This CDR3 has 14 residues.

This chain links TRBV11-2 with TRBJ2-1; D possibly corresponds to TRBD1 (6 bases). The germline gives CDR1 SGHAT, CDR2 FQNNGV. Trimming cost V 6 bases and J 8 bases, with 17 bases left between them. There are 14 residues in the CDR3. CDR3 nucleotides: TGTGCCAGCAGGGGGGCCCCGGGCTGGGATGAGCAGTTCTTC. It codes for CASRGAPGWDEQFF.

The V and J genes are TRBV5-4 and TRBJ2-7, with a possible D match to TRBD2 (5 bases). The CDR3 covers 16 residues. Germline loops: CDR1 SGHNT, CDR2 YYREEE (reference sequence). The ends were cut back, 0 bases at V and 2 bases at J, with 15 bases in the middle. In DNA, the CDR3 is TGTGCCAGCAGCTTGGCCGAGCGGACCTCCCCCTACGAGCAGTACGTC. It codes for CASSLAERTSPYEQYV.

This clone was seen only a few times. The chain links TRBV5-1 to TRBJ1-6; TRBD1 might be the D (6 bases). Germline V gene data show CDR1 as SGHRS and CDR2 as YFSETQ. V dropped 0 bases and J dropped 7 bases, with 11 bases sitting between them. The CDR3 is 15 amino acids. The CDR3 DNA sequence: TGCGCCAGCAGCTTGGCCCAAACAGGGAATTCACCCCTCCACTTT. This translates into CASSLAQTGNSPLHF.

The genes are TRBV19 and TRBJ1-5; 7 positions match TRBD1. CDR1 LNHDA and CDR2 SQIVND come from the germline V gene (reference sequence). The CDR3 is made up of 14 amino acids. The trim removed 10 bases at V and 4 bases at J, leaving 10 bases unmatched. The CDR3 sequence: CATSDRVWNQPQHF. The CDR3 DNA reads TGTGCCACCAGCGACAGGGTATGGAATCAGCCCCAGCATTTT.